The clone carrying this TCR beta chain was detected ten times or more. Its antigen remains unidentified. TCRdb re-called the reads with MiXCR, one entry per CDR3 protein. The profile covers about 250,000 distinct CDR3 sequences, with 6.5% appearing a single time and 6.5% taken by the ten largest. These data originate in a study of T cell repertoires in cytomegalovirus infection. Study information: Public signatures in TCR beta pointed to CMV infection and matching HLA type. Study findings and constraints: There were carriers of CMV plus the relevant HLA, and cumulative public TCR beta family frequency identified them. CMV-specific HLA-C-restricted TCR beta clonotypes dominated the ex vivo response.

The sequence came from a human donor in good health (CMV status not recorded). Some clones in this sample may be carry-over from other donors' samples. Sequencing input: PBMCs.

The DNA for the CDR3 is TGCAGTGCTAGGGACAGCAATCAGCCCCAGCATTTT. Translation gives CSARDSNQPQHF. This rearrangement joins TRBV20-1 to TRBJ1-5; D is uncertain. The V gene lost 3 bases and the J gene lost 1 base, with 4 bases spanning the gap. CDR1 is DFQATT and CDR2 is SNEGSKA in the germline V gene (reference sequence). This CDR3 spans 12 amino acids.